The subject of this entry is one T cell receptor (beta chain). No antigen is known for it. The germline V and J ends were trimmed by 4 bases and 3 bases, with 13 bases remaining between them. This CDR3 comprises 15 residues. The germline CDR1 and CDR2 sequences are MNHEY and SMNVEV (reference sequence). The sample originates from a study of graft-versus-host responses after intestinal transplantation. General study results and limits: Early post-transplant declines in HvG were associated with peak levels of circulating GvH clones. Recipient bone marrow held GvH clones, some seen earlier in ileum or blood.

Generated by immunoSEQ multiplex PCR, the TCRdb table keeps only in-frame clones and is missing some. This sample carries more than 100,000 clones, 90% to 95% of them seen once, and the ten largest clones take more than 3%. The chain couples TRBV27 to TRBJ1-5, with a possible D match to TRBD1 (6 bases). The source is a human donor who received an intestinal transplant. Sequencing used unstimulated CD8+ T cells sorted from spleen or lymph node cells, obtained before intestinal transplant. Written as DNA, the CDR3 is TGTGCCAGCAGTTCTAGGCAGGGGATCAATCAGCCCCAGCATTTT. Residues: CASSSRQGINQPQHF.